This entry is about one T cell receptor beta chain. Method: immunoSEQ multiplex PCR; TCRdb's copy keeps in-frame clones and lacks some. Of 90,000 to 100,000 clones detected, approximately 86% appear once; the ten largest clones hold about 0.82%. The investigators sampled blood at baseline, at cycle 4 day 1, and at cycle 7 day 1. From germline, CDR1 is LNHDA and CDR2 SQIVND (reference sequence). V gave up 6 bases and J gave up 1 base; unmatched junction bases: 3. The CDR3 runs to 14 residues. This sample is drawn from a study of OX40 agonist ivuxolimab in advanced cancers. The chain joins TRBV19 to TRBJ1-2; 9 bases map to TRBD1. This sample comprised CD4+ or CD8+ T cells sorted from blood, obtained in a trial of the OX40 agonist ivuxolimab. The clonotype originates from an adult with an advanced solid tumor such as melanoma, head and neck, liver or kidney cancer. The CDR3 here is CASRTGQGNYGYTF. CDR3 DNA sequence: TGTGCCAGTAGAACGGGACAGGGTAACTATGGCTACACCTTC.